This T cell receptor (beta chain) came from a study of sequential checkpoint blockade in melanoma (dated by TCRdb to the late 2010s). Looking at the study overall: In a 1:1 randomization, patients received either first-line nivolumab then ipilimumab (arm A) or ipilimumab then nivolumab (arm B). Maintenance nivolumab was given following each of the two trial sequences. DNA from around 96 pretreatment melanoma tumor samples was subjected to TCRbeta immunosequencing. For 20 to 25 patients, matched tumor biopsies were obtained before treatment and at week 13, following single-agent nivolumab (arm A) or ipilimumab (arm B). Approximately 80% of the matched pre- and post-treatment tumor biopsy pairs came from the same lesion.

Sample treatment or condition, as interpreted from the label and publication: randomized to nivolumab then ipilimumab (arm A) or the reverse (arm B). None of the patients in the trial had previously been given DNA-damaging chemotherapy. The samples were obtained from melanoma patients enrolled in CheckMate 064, an open-label, randomized phase II trial testing sequential checkpoint blockade. Genomic DNA from formalin-fixed paraffin-embedded (FFPE) tissue samples served as the input for tumor TCR sequencing. The CDR3 runs 14 amino acids, cysteine and phenylalanine included. Kept here is only the CDR3 DNA, which spans 42 bases and is read in frame from base 1. CDR1 and CDR2 were assigned from the germline V gene as SGHRS and YFSETQ. The junction carries 12 bases between V and J, which are trimmed by 1 base and 5 bases respectively. TCRbeta CDR3 regions were immunosequenced from genomic DNA with the immunoSEQ Assay. Before high-throughput sequencing, genomic DNA was amplified using bias-controlled multiplex PCR. The study's own analysis went as follows. To quantify the absolute abundance of each unique TCRbeta CDR3 region, the sequences were collapsed and filtered. Clonality, defined as 1 minus Pielou's evenness, was calculated using only productive rearrangements. Tumor T-cell fraction was calculated by normalizing TCRbeta template counts to usable DNA, which was estimated from several housekeeping genes. A previously published method was used to identify clones with significantly greater frequencies in on-treatment samples than in baseline samples. Entries here come from immuneACCESS through TCRdb and include only in-frame sequences with V and J called. Some clones fail to appear in such tables; in the studies checked, an unresolved V gene covers under half of the shortfall, and the cause of the remainder is unknown. The D gene and trimming were derived from the DNA, and the V and J assignments and clone size from that table. The sample yields 10,000 to 15,000 clones; roughly a fifth were counted once. The top ten clonotypes cover approximately 5.8% of the sample.

General findings and caveats noted by the study authors: Tumor T-cell fraction and clonality were found to correlate with PD-L1 staining and CD8+ T-cell counts but not with mutational load. The response-prediction model combining TCR metrics and mutation burden needs validation in larger, independent patient cohorts. In the nivolumab-first arm (arm A), pretreatment tumor TIL clonality was associated with response (P = .04). Small sample sizes and reduced statistical power limited the within-arm analyses of tumor T-cell fraction. Achieving clinical benefit was about 30 times more likely for patients whose tumor T-cell fraction and clonality increased by week 13.

Details on this clone: This clone's antigen is unknown. No clone much larger than this one lies a single base away; base qualities are absent.

The chain is encoded by TRBV5-1 joined to TRBJ1-1; the D gene is perhaps TRBD1, from 6 matching bases. Sequencing was performed on tumor tissue (inferred from file names), taken from a patient given nivolumab and ipilimumab in sequence. The sequence derives from a human donor with melanoma. The CDR3 has the sequence CASSLPGEGTEAFF. The DNA reads TGCGCCAGCAGCTTGCCAGGGGAAGGGACTGAAGCTTTCTTT. This CDR3, with the reference TRBV5-1 and TRBJ1-1 proteins standing in past its ends, gives the full variable domain KAGVTQTPRYLIKTRGQQVTLSCSPISGHRSVSWYQQTPGQGLQFLFEYFSETQRNKGNFPGRFSGRQFSNSRSEMNVSTLELGDSALYLCASSLPGEGTEAFFGQGTRLTVV.